The subject of this entry is one T cell receptor beta chain. The antigen remains unidentified. This record comes from a study of siplizumab effects on memory and regulatory T cells. Study conclusions and caveats: With siplizumab, Treg-derived clones averaged roughly 70% of mappable alloreactive CD4+ clones, versus approximately 27% in controls.

Sequencing used immunoSEQ multiplex PCR; TCRdb keeps in-frame clones, though not all of them. The sample includes about 120,000 clones, around 93% of them seen just once. Germline V gene lookup returns CDR1 SGHAT and CDR2 FQNNGV. The V end was cut by 5 bases, the J end by 2 bases, with 13 bases between. CDR3 size: 15 residues. The TCR comes from a human donor in good health. This rearrangement joins TRBV11-2 to TRBJ1-3; possibly TRBD1 for D (5 bases). Material for sequencing was non-Treg CD4+ T cells sorted from blood. CDR3 nucleotide sequence: TGTGCCAGCAGCCCCGGGGGTGAACCTGGAAACACCATATATTTT. Protein product: CASSPGGEPGNTIYF. Looking up the rest from reference TRBV11-2 and TRBJ1-3 gives the full variable domain: EAGVAQSPRYKIIEKRQSVAFWCNPISGHATLYWYQQILGQGPKLLIQFQNNGVVDDSQLPKDRFSAERLKGVDSTLKIQPAKLEDSAVYLCASSPGGEPGNTIYFGEGSWLTVV.